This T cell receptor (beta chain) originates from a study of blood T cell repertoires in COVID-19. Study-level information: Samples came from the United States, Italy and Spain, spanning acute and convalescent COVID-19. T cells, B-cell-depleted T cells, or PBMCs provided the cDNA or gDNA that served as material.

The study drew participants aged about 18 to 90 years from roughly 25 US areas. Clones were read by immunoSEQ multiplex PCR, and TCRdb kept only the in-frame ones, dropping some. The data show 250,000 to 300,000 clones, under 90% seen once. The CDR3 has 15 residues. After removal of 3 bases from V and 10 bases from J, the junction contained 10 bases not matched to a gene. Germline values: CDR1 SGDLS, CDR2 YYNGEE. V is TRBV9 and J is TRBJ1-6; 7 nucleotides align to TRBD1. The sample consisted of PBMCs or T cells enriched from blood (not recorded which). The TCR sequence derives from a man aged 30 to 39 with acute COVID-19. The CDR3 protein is CASSAGTALSSPLHF. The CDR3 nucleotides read TGTGCCAGCAGCGCCGGGACAGCCTTATCATCACCCCTCCACTTT.